Shown below are 24 T cell receptor beta chains from a single sample sequenced in a study of metastatic and nonmetastatic thyroid tumors (TCRdb year 2020). The protocol used for the library was PCR. For sequencing, an Illumina HiSeq 4000 was employed. TCRdb trimmed the raw reads at Q25, called clones with MiXCR and kept productive beta chains. A total of 13,000 to 15,000 clones appear in this sample, around 23% of them only once. The top ten clonotypes cover 7.5% to 9% of the sample. No treatment had been received by any patient before thyroid surgery. Input material: tumor tissue. The source is a female donor with papillary thyroid cancer or a benign thyroid nodule (not recorded which). Some clones in this sample may be carry-over from other donors' samples.

This clone showed up just a few times. The chain employs TRBV7-2 and TRBJ2-1; D remains ambiguous. The CDR3 is 12 residues long. V lost 1 base and J 3 bases, leaving 1 base between the germline ends. Germline V gene lookup returns CDR1 SGHTA and CDR2 FQGNSA. The CDR3 reads CASSLDYNEQFF. CDR3 nucleotides: TGTGCCAGCAGCTTAGACTACAATGAGCAGTTCTTC.

In its sample, this clone is medium-sized. This rearrangement joins TRBV4-2 to TRBJ2-5; 15 nucleotides agree with TRBD2. V lost 0 bases to trimming and J lost 4 bases; unmatched junction nucleotides: 6. CDR1 and CDR2 (germline): LGHNA, YNFKEQ. This CDR3 is built from 18 residues. CDR3 nucleotide sequence: TGTGCCAGCAGCCAAGAGACGCCGGGACTAGCGGGAGGAGAGACCCAGTACTTC. Protein product: CASSQETPGLAGGETQYF.

This clone appeared many times. V is TRBV18 and J is TRBJ2-1; 7 bases match TRBD2. This CDR3 is 17 amino acids long. The germline V gene has CDR1 KGHSH and CDR2 LQKENI. Germline trimming cut 1 base from V and 4 bases from J; bases unmatched to any gene: 10. CDR3 region: CASSPRGGKPLYNEQFF. CDR3 coding DNA: TGTGCCAGCTCACCACGCGGGGGTAAACCCCTATACAATGAGCAGTTCTTC.

There are a few counts of this clone. A read error may be the cause here, since a much bigger clone is one base away. The genes are TRBV10-1 and TRBJ2-3; the D is unclear. The DNA end is more similar to TRBJ1-5, so the J call may be wrong. The CDR3 contains 15 residues. Per germline, CDR1 WNHNN and CDR2 SYGVQD (reference sequence). The CDR3 here is CASSELNAGPDTQHF. In DNA form, the CDR3 reads TGCGCCAGCAGTGAGTTGAACGCTGGCCCAGATACGCAGCATTTT.

The chain has TRBV20-1 and TRBJ2-1, with D tentatively TRBD1 or TRBD2 (5 bases each). The V gene lost 6 bases and the J gene lost 8 bases, with 17 bases spanning the gap. The germline V gene encodes CDR1 DFQATT and CDR2 SNEGSKA (reference sequence). This CDR3 comprises 13 residues. CDR3 sequence (DNA): TGCAGTGCACAGGTCCTGCGCGGGTATGAGCAGTTCTTC. Its protein product is CSAQVLRGYEQFF.

This clone was picked up a small number of times. Its ends do not fully match the called genes, so a read error is possible. This chain links TRBV6-1 with TRBJ1-5; the D gene is possibly TRBD1 (6 bases). Germline loops: CDR1 MNHNS, CDR2 SASEGT. The CDR3 is 17 residues long. CDR3 sequence: CASSPFRQARLGQPQHF. CDR3 nucleotides: TGTGCCAGCAGTCCCTTTCGACAGGCCCGGCTGGGTCAGCCACAGCATTTT.

By proportion, this clone is medium-sized. The chain employs TRBV4-1 and TRBJ2-2; the D gene is possibly TRBD1 (7 bases). Trimming cost V 0 bases and J 7 bases, with 18 bases left between them. Germline V lookup: CDR1 MGHRA, CDR2 YSYEKL. CDR3 length: 17 residues. CDR3 nucleotides: TGCGCCAGCAGCCAAGATAGGATGGAGGGGGCCGGCGGGGAGCTGTTTTTT. This encodes CASSQDRMEGAGGELFF.

Comments on this clone: Given the absence of the conserved phenylalanine or tryptophan at the CDR3 end, a read error is likely. The chain combines TRBV10-2 with TRBJ2-5, with TRBD2 matching over 10 bases. Per germline, CDR1 WSHSY and CDR2 SAAADI. The CDR3 is 15 residues long. The CDR3 is CASSESGTSVETQYL. The CDR3 region has the DNA TGCGCTAGCAGTGAGTCAGGGACTAGCGTTGAGACCCAGTACTTA.

This clone was observed at least ten times. V usage is TRBV19 and J usage is TRBJ2-1; D remains unclear. CDR1 and CDR2 (germline): LNHDA, SQIVND (reference sequence). CDR3 length: 14 amino acids. Deletions cut 2 bases from V and 5 bases from J, with 10 bases between. CDR3 coding DNA: TGTGCCAGTAGTATAAGGGTTCGAAACAATGAGCAGTTCTTC. Translation gives CASSIRVRNNEQFF.

Relative to its sample, this clone is medium-sized. One end of the junction varies from germline; a read error may be responsible. V gene TRBV6-1 combines with J gene TRBJ2-6; no firm D call. The germline V gene has CDR1 MNHNS and CDR2 SASEGT. The CDR3 length is 12 residues. For the CDR3, the DNA is TGTGCCATCAGTTTGCGGGCCAACGTCCTGACTTTC. Residues: CAISLRANVLTF.

This clone was detected once. V and J are TRBV11-1 and TRBJ2-2, with TRBD2 matching over 10 bases. The length of the CDR3 is 16 residues. Germline trimming cut 3 bases from V and 4 bases from J; bases unmatched to any gene: 5. Germline values: CDR1 SGHAT, CDR2 FQDESV (reference sequence). Here the CDR3 reads CASSFPTSGSTGELFF. The CDR3 DNA reads as TGTGCCAGCAGCTTTCCGACTAGCGGGTCCACCGGGGAGCTGTTTTTT. The whole variable domain, remainder taken from reference TRBV11-1 and TRBJ2-2, is EAEVAQSPRYKITEKSQAVAFWCDPISGHATLYWYRQILGQGPELLVQFQDESVVDDSQLPKDRFSAERLKGVDSTLKIQPAELGDSAMYLCASSFPTSGSTGELFFGEGSRLTVL.

This clone was counted many times. The chain is built from TRBV10-2 and TRBJ2-5, with 7 nucleotides matching TRBD2. Germline-derived CDR1 and CDR2 are WSHSY and SAAADI. The V and J ends lost 5 bases and 4 bases, in that order; junction bases with no gene match: 7. The CDR3 extends over 14 amino acids. The CDR3 protein is CASSSGRVPETQYF. The CDR3 DNA follows: TGCGCCAGCAGTTCGGGGAGGGTCCCAGAGACCCAGTACTTC.

The CDR3 DNA reads TGCGCCAGCAGCCTGCAGGACAGGAGTTATGGCTACACCTTC. This translates into CASSLQDRSYGYTF. This sequence joins TRBV4-1 and TRBJ1-2, with 7 bases fitting TRBD1. In germline, CDR1 is MGHRA, CDR2 YSYEKL. The CDR3 extends over 14 amino acids. With 4 bases clipped from V and 5 bases from J, the junction kept 7 bases outside the gene matches.

This clone showed up just a few times. The sample has other DNA sequences that encode this CDR3 too. The chain carries TRBV9 and TRBJ2-3; 7 bases line up with TRBD1. Germline trimming cut 4 bases from V and 4 bases from J; bases unmatched to any gene: 12. This CDR3 spans 16 amino acids. Germline values: CDR1 SGDLS, CDR2 YYNGEE. CDR3 in amino acids: CASSHSKGAVADTQYF. CDR3 nucleotide sequence: TGTGCCAGCAGCCACAGTAAGGGGGCAGTCGCAGATACGCAGTATTTT.

In this sample, this clone turned up a few times. The rearrangement uses TRBV28 and TRBJ2-2; tentative D call: TRBD2 (6 bases). The CDR3 has 14 amino acids. The V end was cut by 5 bases, the J end by 7 bases, with 14 bases between. The germline CDR1 and CDR2 sequences are MDHEN and SYDVKM. DNA of the CDR3: TGTGCCAGCAGTCCCTCTAGCGCAAGCGGGGAGCTGTTTTTT. This codes for CASSPSSASGELFF.

This clone was seen a few times. The chain is built from TRBV19 and TRBJ2-2, with D perhaps given as TRBD1 or TRBD2 (5 bases each). V lost 4 bases and J lost 7, with 16 bases in between. The V gene's germline CDR1 is LNHDA and CDR2 SQIVND (reference sequence). The CDR3 spans 15 residues. Here the CDR3 reads CASSKAEGEFGELFF. CDR3 nucleotide sequence: TGTGCCAGTAGTAAGGCAGAAGGGGAGTTCGGGGAGCTGTTTTTT.

This clone is medium-sized (0.01 to 0.1%) by share. The genes are TRBV12-3 or TRBV12-4 and TRBJ2-7; TRBD1 matches at 7 bases. The CDR3 is 15 residues long. Trimming removed 1 base from V and 6 bases from J; junction bases left unmatched: 9. In DNA, the CDR3 is TGTGCCAGCAGTTTAGTGAGGACAGGCCTCTCCGAGCAGTACTTC. It encodes CASSLVRTGLSEQYF.

This clone has a handful of counts. The CDR3 bases are TGTGCCAGCAGGAGAACAGGGAGTAACGAAAAACTGTTTTTT. Its protein product is CASRRTGSNEKLFF. V is TRBV6-1 and J is TRBJ1-4; TRBD1 is a possible D gene (6 bases). V was shortened by 6 bases and J by 8 bases, with 16 bases between the two germline ends. The V gene's germline CDR1 is MNHNS and CDR2 SASEGT. The length of the CDR3 is 14 residues.

This clone was recorded many times. This chain links TRBV18 with TRBJ2-3; 11 bases fit TRBD1. This CDR3 has 15 amino acids. With V trimmed by 4 bases and J by 5 bases, 5 bases remained unmatched. Per the germline V gene, CDR1 is KGHSH and CDR2 is LQKENI. The CDR3 is CASSHRDRGIDTQYF. The CDR3 region has the DNA TGTGCCAGCTCACACCGGGACAGGGGGATAGATACGCAGTATTTT.

In its sample, this clone was seen many times. The chain recombines TRBV4-1 with TRBJ1-4, with D possibly being TRBD1 (5 bases). CDR1 and CDR2 from the germline V gene are MGHRA and YSYEKL. Trimming removed 4 bases from V and 8 bases from J, with 14 bases in between. The CDR3 length is 14 residues. The CDR3 spells CASSPRTMNEKLFF. Here the CDR3 DNA reads TGCGCCAGCAGCCCCCGGACAATGAACGAAAAACTGTTTTTT.

This chain joins TRBV7-2 and TRBJ2-7; 9 nucleotides align to TRBD1. The CDR3 is 14 amino acids. Germline V gene lookup returns CDR1 SGHTA and CDR2 FQGNSA. The V segment lost 8 bases and the J segment 5 bases; nucleotides outside the gene matches: 10. The CDR3 DNA follows: TGTGCCAGCTCCCGGGACAGGGTCTCTAACGAGCAGTACTTC. Protein product: CASSRDRVSNEQYF.

This clone is categorized as medium-sized. The chain couples TRBV6-1 to TRBJ2-4; 10 bases map to TRBD1. CDR1 is MNHNS and CDR2 is SASEGT in the germline V gene. The CDR3 spans 14 residues. Trimming cost V 5 bases and J 8 bases; bases outside gene matches: 6. CDR3 residues: CASSPRTGGHIQYF. The CDR3 DNA reads TGTGCCAGCAGTCCTCGGACAGGGGGGCACATTCAGTACTTC.

This clone was seen many times. A much more abundant neighbour one base away suggests this may be a read error. The chain recombines TRBV19 with TRBJ1-1; no clear D gene. Germline V gene lookup returns CDR1 LNHDA and CDR2 SQIVND (reference sequence). The CDR3 totals 14 residues. As DNA, the CDR3 is TGTGCCAGTAGTACCGGGATCTTGAACACTGAAGCTTCCTTT. It yields the protein CASSTGILNTEASF.

The chain combines TRBV20-1 with TRBJ2-7; maybe TRBD1 (5 bases). The CDR3 extends over 14 amino acids. The germline V gene encodes CDR1 DFQATT and CDR2 SNEGSKA (reference sequence). Between the trimmed V and J ends, which lost 6 bases and 7 bases, there was a span of 22 bases. DNA of the CDR3: TGCAGTGCCATCGGTACTCACAGGTGGCGGGAGCAGTACTTC. Its protein product is CSAIGTHRWREQYF.